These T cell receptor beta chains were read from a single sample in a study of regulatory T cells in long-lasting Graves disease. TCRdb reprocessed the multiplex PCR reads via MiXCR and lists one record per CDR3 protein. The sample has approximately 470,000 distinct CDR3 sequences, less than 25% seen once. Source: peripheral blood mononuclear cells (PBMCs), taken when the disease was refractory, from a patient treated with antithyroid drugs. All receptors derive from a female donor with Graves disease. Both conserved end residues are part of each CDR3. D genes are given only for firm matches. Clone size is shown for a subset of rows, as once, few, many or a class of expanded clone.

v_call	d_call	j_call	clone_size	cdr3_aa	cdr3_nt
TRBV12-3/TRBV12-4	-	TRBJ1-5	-	CASSFSRDQPQHF	TGTGCCAGCAGTTTTTCTCGCGATCAGCCCCAGCATTTT
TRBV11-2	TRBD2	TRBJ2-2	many	CASSRRASGRKDGELFF	TGTGCCAGCAGCCGCAGGGCTAGCGGGAGAAAAGACGGGGAGCTGTTTTTT
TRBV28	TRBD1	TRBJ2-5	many	CASSRPDRGETQYF	TGTGCCAGCAGTCGACCGGACAGGGGAGAGACCCAGTACTTC
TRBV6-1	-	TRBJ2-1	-	CASSEMGVYNEQFF	TGTGCCAGCAGTGAAATGGGGGTTTACAATGAGCAGTTCTTC
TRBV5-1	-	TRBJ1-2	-	CASSLVEINYGYTF	TGCGCCAGCAGCTTGGTGGAAATTAACTATGGCTACACCTTC
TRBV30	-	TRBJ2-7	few	CAWKGGVNPYEQYF	TGTGCCTGGAAGGGGGGAGTAAACCCCTACGAGCAGTACTTC
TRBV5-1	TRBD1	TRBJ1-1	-	CASSKGANTEAFF	TGCGCCAGCAGCAAGGGGGCGAACACTGAAGCTTTCTTT
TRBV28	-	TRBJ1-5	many	CASRIYRSGNQPQHF	TGTGCCAGCAGAATATACCGGTCAGGCAATCAGCCCCAGCATTTT
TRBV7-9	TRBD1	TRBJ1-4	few	CASSLYRGADEKLFF	TGTGCCAGCAGCCTGTACAGGGGAGCGGATGAAAAACTGTTTTTT
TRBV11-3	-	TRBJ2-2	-	CASSLGYEETGELFF	TGTGCCAGCAGCTTAGGTTACGAAGAAACCGGGGAGCTGTTTTTT
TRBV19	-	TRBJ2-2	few	CASSRSPGPRVGELFF	TGTGCCAGTAGTAGATCCCCGGGCCCGAGGGTCGGGGAGCTGTTTTTT
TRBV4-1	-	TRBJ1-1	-	CASSQVRTTSLNTEAFF	TGCGCCAGCAGCCAAGTCAGGACCACCAGCTTGAACACTGAAGCTTTCTTT
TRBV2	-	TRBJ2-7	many	CASSEARDHYEQYF	TGTGCCAGCAGTGAAGCCCGGGACCACTACGAGCAGTACTTC
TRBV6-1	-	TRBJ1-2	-	CASNPLHGSLLF	TGTGCCAGCAACCCCCTGCACGGCTCCTTACTCTTC
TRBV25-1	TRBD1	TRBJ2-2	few	CASRSPGTANTGELFF	TGTGCCAGCAGGAGTCCCGGGACAGCGAACACCGGGGAGCTGTTTTTT
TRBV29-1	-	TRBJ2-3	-	CSVEGIVTDTQYF	TGCAGCGTTGAAGGGATTGTCACAGATACGCAGTATTTT
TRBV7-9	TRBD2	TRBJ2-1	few	CASSLGLADHNEQFF	TGTGCCAGCAGCTTAGGGCTAGCGGATCACAATGAGCAGTTCTTC
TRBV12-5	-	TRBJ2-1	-	CASGIGTYNEQFF	TGTGCTAGTGGTATCGGGACCTACAATGAGCAGTTCTTC
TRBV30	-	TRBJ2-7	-	CAWSVRRLSYEQYF	TGTGCCTGGAGTGTACGACGGCTCTCGTACGAGCAGTACTTC
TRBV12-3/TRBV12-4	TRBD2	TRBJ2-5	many	CASSFTGRGEETQYF	TGTGCCAGCAGTTTTACGGGTCGGGGGGAGGAGACCCAGTACTTC
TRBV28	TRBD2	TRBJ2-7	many	CASSLSGRFSEQYF	TGTGCCAGCAGTTTAAGCGGGAGGTTCTCCGAGCAGTACTTC
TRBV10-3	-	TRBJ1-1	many	CAIREDGNTEAFF	TGTGCCATCAGAGAGGACGGGAACACTGAAGCTTTCTTT
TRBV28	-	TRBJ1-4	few	CASSSGALGVGNEKLFF	TGTGCCAGCAGTTCTGGCGCGTTGGGGGTGGGGAATGAAAAACTGTTTTTT
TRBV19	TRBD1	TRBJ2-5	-	CASSLGQGSRETQYF	TGTGCCAGTAGTCTGGGACAGGGGTCTCGGGAGACCCAGTACTTC
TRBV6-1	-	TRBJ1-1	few	CASSPGLEAFF	TGTGCCAGCAGCCCCGGGTTAGAAGCTTTCTTT
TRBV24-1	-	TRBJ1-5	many	CATSETGYSNQPQHF	TGTGCCACCAGTGAGACAGGTTATAGCAATCAGCCCCAGCATTTT
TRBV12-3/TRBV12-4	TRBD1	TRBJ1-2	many	CASSHSGTANYGYTF	TGTGCCAGCAGCCACTCCGGGACAGCTAACTATGGCTACACCTTC
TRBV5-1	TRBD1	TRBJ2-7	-	CASSRKRGQYEQYF	TGCGCCAGCAGCCGAAAAAGGGGGCAGTACGAGCAGTACTTC
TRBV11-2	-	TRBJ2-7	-	CASSAGPLSYEQYF	TGTGCCAGCAGCGCGGGACCGCTCTCCTACGAGCAGTACTTC
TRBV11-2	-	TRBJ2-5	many	CASSLEVAGQETQYF	TGTGCCAGCAGCTTAGAGGTTGCGGGTCAAGAGACCCAGTACTTC
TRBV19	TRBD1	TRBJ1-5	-	CASTDRVGVHNQPQHF	TGTGCCAGTACGGACAGGGTGGGGGTCCACAATCAGCCCCAGCATTTT
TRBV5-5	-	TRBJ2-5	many	CASTLTEETQYF	TGTGCCAGCACCCTTACTGAGGAGACCCAGTACTTC
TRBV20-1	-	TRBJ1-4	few	CSAKVTRPEGRFNEKLFF	TGCAGTGCTAAAGTCACACGGCCTGAGGGTCGATTTAATGAAAAACTGTTTTTT
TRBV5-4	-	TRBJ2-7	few	CASSFRGKPYEQYF	TGTGCCAGCAGCTTTAGGGGCAAACCCTACGAGCAGTACTTC
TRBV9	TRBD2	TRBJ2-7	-	CASSVVVTSAYEQYF	TGTGCCAGCAGCGTAGTCGTGACTAGCGCCTACGAGCAGTACTTC
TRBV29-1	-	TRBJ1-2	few	CSVEIYGAPSYGYTF	TGCAGCGTTGAGATTTACGGGGCCCCCTCCTATGGCTACACCTTC
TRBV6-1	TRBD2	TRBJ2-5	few	CASSPGLGRKKYF	TGTGCCAGCAGCCCGGGACTAGGCCGAAAGAAGTACTTC
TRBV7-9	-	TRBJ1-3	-	CASSPRGGNTIYF	TGTGCCAGCAGCCCTCGCGGTGGAAACACCATATATTTT
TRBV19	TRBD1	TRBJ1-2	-	CASSTGTGQSYTF	TGTGCCAGTAGTACAGGGACAGGGCAAAGCTACACCTTC
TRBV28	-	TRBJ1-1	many	CASSSRTGPEAFF	TGTGCCAGCAGTTCCCGTACGGGACCCGAAGCTTTCTTT
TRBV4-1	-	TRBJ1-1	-	CASSQDLFVGGTEAFF	TGCGCCAGCAGCCAAGATTTGTTTGTAGGGGGCACTGAAGCTTTCTTT
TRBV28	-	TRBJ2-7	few	CASGGTRYEQYF	TGTGCCAGCGGCGGGACTCGCTACGAGCAGTACTTC
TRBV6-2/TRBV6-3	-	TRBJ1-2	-	CASSYSDSPKGGYTF	TGTGCCAGCAGTTACTCCGACAGTCCCAAGGGGGGCTACACCTTC
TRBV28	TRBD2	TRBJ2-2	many	CASTRLAGEVTGELFF	TGTGCCAGCACCAGACTAGCGGGAGAGGTCACCGGGGAGCTGTTTTTT
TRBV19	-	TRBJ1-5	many	CASSTLNQPQHF	TGTGCCAGCAGCACCCTCAATCAGCCCCAGCATTTT
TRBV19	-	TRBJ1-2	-	CASSLDSDGYYGYTF	TGTGCCAGTAGTTTAGACTCGGACGGATACTATGGCTACACCTTC
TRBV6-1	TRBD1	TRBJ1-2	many	CASITTGKDYGYTF	TGTGCCAGCATCACGACAGGGAAAGACTATGGCTACACCTTC
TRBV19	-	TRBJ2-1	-	CASTELVTGNEQFF	TGTGCCAGTACCGAACTAGTAACGGGTAATGAGCAGTTCTTC
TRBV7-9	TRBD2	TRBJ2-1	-	CASSPGQREGGEQFF	TGTGCCAGCAGCCCCGGCCAGCGGGAGGGGGGTGAGCAGTTCTTC
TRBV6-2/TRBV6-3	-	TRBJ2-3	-	CASSYSTRGTDTQYF	TGTGCCAGCAGTTACTCGACGAGGGGCACAGATACGCAGTATTTT
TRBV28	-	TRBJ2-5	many	CTSSSYQETQYF	TGTACCAGCAGTTCTTACCAAGAGACCCAGTACTTC
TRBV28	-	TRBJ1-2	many	CASRPDGLRGYTF	TGTGCCAGCAGGCCTGACGGCCTTAGGGGCTACACCTTC
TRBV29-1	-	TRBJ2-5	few	CSVEPRGFMAQYF	TGCAGCGTTGAACCCAGGGGTTTCATGGCCCAGTACTTC
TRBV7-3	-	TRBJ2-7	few	CASSLGPTSREQYF	TGTGCCAGCAGCTTGGGACCCACTTCTAGGGAGCAGTACTTC
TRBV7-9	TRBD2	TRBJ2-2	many	CASRGLAGAAGELFF	TGTGCCAGCAGGGGACTAGCGGGAGCCGCCGGGGAGCTGTTTTTT